These 14 T cell receptor beta chains originate from one sample sequenced in a study of blood T cell repertoires in COVID-19. Produced via immunoSEQ multiplex PCR; TCRdb's table is partial and in-frame only. The sample records 250,000 or so clones, around 86% being singletons. Sequencing used peripheral blood. The source of these receptors is a woman in her 70s with active or convalescent COVID-19.

The chain carries TRBV4-2 and TRBJ2-7; 9 bases are shared with TRBD2. The germline gives CDR1 LGHNA, CDR2 YNFKEQ. Unmatched junction bases numbered 4, after V lost 0 bases and J lost 1 base. The CDR3 totals 16 residues. The CDR3 coding sequence is TGTGCCAGCAGCCAAGATATTAGCGGGGGATCCTACGAGCAGTACTTC. This codes for CASSQDISGGSYEQYF.

The chain joins TRBV15 to TRBJ2-7, with 8 nucleotides matching TRBD1. The V gene end was trimmed by 8 bases and the J gene end by 2 bases; junction bases not matched to a gene: 5. The CDR3 runs 13 residues. Germline CDR1 reads LNHNV; CDR2 reads YYDKDF (reference sequence). CDR3 sequence: CATRGTGTYEQYF. CDR3 nucleotides: TGTGCCACCCGGGGGACAGGCACCTACGAGCAGTACTTC.

This chain connects TRBV6-5 to TRBJ1-2; no reliable D call. Germline CDR1 is MNHEY and CDR2 is SVGAGI. With 8 bases removed from V and 4 bases from J, the gap between germline ends came to 20 bases. The CDR3 length is 15 residues. The CDR3 sequence is CASGLRSRETYGYTF. CDR3 nucleotides: TGTGCCAGCGGACTGCGTTCCCGGGAGACCTATGGCTACACCTTC.

The rearrangement links TRBV3-1 (or the pseudogene TRBV3-2) to TRBJ2-1; 8 nucleotides match TRBD2. This CDR3 has 14 amino acids. Trimming cost V 8 bases and J 8 bases; bases outside gene matches: 11. CDR1 is LGHDT and CDR2 is YNNKEL in the germline V gene (reference sequence). CDR3 bases: TGTGCCAGCTCCACGGGGGGGTTTGGATATGAGCAGTTCTTC. The encoded protein is CASSTGGFGYEQFF.

This chain connects TRBV5-1 to TRBJ1-2; a possible D gene is TRBD1 (5 bases). CDR1 SGHRS and CDR2 YFSETQ come from the germline V gene. The CDR3 spans 13 residues. V was clipped by 1 base and J by 4 bases, with 8 bases between them. This CDR3 is CASSLTGLYGYTF. The CDR3, as DNA: TGCGCCAGCAGCTTGACAGGCCTCTATGGCTACACCTTC.

The chain links TRBV7-9 to TRBJ1-1; D is ambiguous. This CDR3 region has 10 residues. Looked up from germline, CDR1 is SEHNR and CDR2 is FQNEAQ (reference sequence). V lost 10 bases and J lost 4, with 7 bases in between. DNA for the CDR3: TGTGCCATGGAGGGCACTGAAGCTTTCTTT. Residues: CAMEGTEAFF.

V usage is TRBV10-2 and J usage is TRBJ2-2; 7 nucleotides line up with TRBD1. The CDR3 sequence is 15 residues long. Trimming took 7 bases from V and 3 from J; bases not matched to a gene: 8. CDR1 and CDR2 (germline): WSHSY, SAAADI. The CDR3 DNA reads TGCGCCAGCAATAAGGGGGCGCAGGACACCGGGGAGCTGTTTTTT. It codes for CASNKGAQDTGELFF.

The chain combines TRBV2 with TRBJ2-4; 7 positions match TRBD2. This CDR3 region has 13 residues. Germline assignment: CDR1 SNHLY and CDR2 FYNNEI. The V and J ends lost 5 bases and 11 bases, in that order; junction bases with no gene match: 9. CDR3 sequence (DNA): TGTGCCAGCAGTCCAATTCAGGCGGGGGTTCAGTACTTC. Amino acids: CASSPIQAGVQYF. The whole variable domain, filled in from reference TRBV2 and TRBJ2-4, reads EPEVTQTPSHQVTQMGQEVILRCVPISNHLYFYWYRQILGQKVEFLVSFYNNEISEKSEIFDDQFSVERPDGSNFTLKIRSTKLEDSAMYFCASSPIQAGVQYFGAGTRLSVL.

This chain uses TRBV6-2 or TRBV6-3 with TRBJ1-1, with D perhaps TRBD1 (6 bases). Between the trimmed V and J ends, which lost 7 bases and 7 bases, there was a span of 19 bases. CDR1 and CDR2 from the germline V gene are MNHEY and SVGEGT. The CDR3 consists of 14 residues. DNA of the CDR3: TGTGCCAGCATCCCCTTCCAGGGGACAAATGAAGCTTTCTTT. Translating gives CASIPFQGTNEAFF.

This chain uses TRBV18 with TRBJ1-5; a weak D match, TRBD1 (5 bases). Per germline, CDR1 KGHSH and CDR2 LQKENI. This CDR3 has 19 residues. Trimming took off 6 bases at V and 3 bases at J, with 27 bases between the two ends. The CDR3 here is CASSSRGGGRVTTNQPQHF. Written as DNA, the CDR3 is TGTGCCAGCTCCTCTCGGGGGGGAGGGCGTGTAACCACCAATCAGCCCCAGCATTTT. The full variable domain, its missing parts supplied by reference TRBV18 and TRBJ1-5, is NAGVMQNPRHLVRRRGQEARLRCSPMKGHSHVYWYRQLPEEGLKFMVYLQKENIIDESGMPKERFSAEFPKEGPSILRIQQVVRGDSAAYFCASSSRGGGRVTTNQPQHFGDGTRLSIL.

The genes are TRBV6-6 and TRBJ2-7; D possibly corresponds to TRBD1 (6 bases). Germline assignment: CDR1 MNHNY and CDR2 SVGAGI (reference sequence). The CDR3 length is 16 residues. The V end lost 8 bases, the J end lost 0 bases, and 20 bases lay between the germline ends. The CDR3: CASHDSGTTFSYEQYF. The CDR3 nucleotides are TGTGCCAGCCACGACTCCGGGACAACGTTCTCCTACGAGCAGTACTTC.

This rearrangement joins TRBV10-1 to TRBJ1-3; D is undetermined. Germline V gene data show CDR1 as WNHNN and CDR2 as SYGVQD (reference sequence). Trimming left V 1 base short and J 3 bases short, with 4 bases between. This CDR3 has 13 residues. CDR3 nucleotide sequence: TGCGCCAGCAGTGAGTTCGGTGGAAACACCATATATTTT. Translation gives CASSEFGGNTIYF.

The V gene is TRBV29-1, the J gene TRBJ1-3; D unclear. Germline-derived CDR1 and CDR2 are SQVTM and ANQGSEA. The CDR3 sequence is 11 residues long. The V end lost 5 bases, the J end lost 2 bases, and 4 bases lay between the germline ends. CDR3 region: CSVLTGNTIYF. The CDR3 DNA is TGCAGCGTTTTAACTGGAAACACCATATATTTT.

The rearrangement uses TRBV19 and TRBJ2-7; 7 positions agree with TRBD1. Germline V gene data show CDR1 as LNHDA and CDR2 as SQIVND (reference sequence). The J segment lost 0 bases and the V segment lost 2 bases, leaving 1 base of the junction unmatched. This CDR3 contains 14 residues. CDR3 sequence reads: CASSIRDSSYEQYF. The DNA for the CDR3 is TGTGCCAGTAGTATAAGGGACAGCTCCTACGAGCAGTACTTC.